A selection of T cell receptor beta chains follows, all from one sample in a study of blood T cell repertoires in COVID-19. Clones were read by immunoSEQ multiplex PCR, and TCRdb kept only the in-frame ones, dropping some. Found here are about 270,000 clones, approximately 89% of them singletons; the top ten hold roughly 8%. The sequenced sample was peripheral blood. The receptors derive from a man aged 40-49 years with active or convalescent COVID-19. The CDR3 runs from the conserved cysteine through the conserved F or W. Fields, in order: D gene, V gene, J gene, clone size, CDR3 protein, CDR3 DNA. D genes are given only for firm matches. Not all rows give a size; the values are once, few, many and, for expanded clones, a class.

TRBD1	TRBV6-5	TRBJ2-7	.	CASRTGGPNEQYF	TGTGCCAGCAGGACAGGGGGCCCCAACGAGCAGTACTTC
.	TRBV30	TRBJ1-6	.	CAWRIGRENSPLHF	TGTGCCTGGAGGATCGGCAGGGAAAATTCACCCCTCCACTTT
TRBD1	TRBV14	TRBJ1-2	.	CASSEGQGNYGYTF	TGTGCCAGCAGCGAGGGACAGGGGAACTATGGCTACACCTTC
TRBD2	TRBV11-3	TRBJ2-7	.	CASSLSGSSYEQYF	TGTGCCAGCAGCCTCAGCGGGAGCTCCTACGAGCAGTACTTC
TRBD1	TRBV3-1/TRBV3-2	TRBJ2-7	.	CASRRTGQPNYEQYF	TGTGCCAGCAGACGGACAGGGCAACCTAACTACGAGCAGTACTTC
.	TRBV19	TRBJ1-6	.	CASSIDAPGPLHF	TGTGCCAGTAGTATTGATGCTCCCGGACCCCTCCACTTT
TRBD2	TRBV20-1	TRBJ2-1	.	CSASASGGLGEQFF	TGCAGTGCCAGTGCTAGCGGGGGGTTGGGTGAGCAGTTCTTC
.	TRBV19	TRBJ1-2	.	CASSIGGFMRGYTF	TGTGCCAGTAGTATCGGGGGGTTTATGAGGGGCTACACCTTC
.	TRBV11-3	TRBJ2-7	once	CASSLGDWSSYEQYF	TGTGCCAGCAGCTTAGGGGACTGGAGCTCCTACGAGCAGTACTTC
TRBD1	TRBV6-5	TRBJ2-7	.	CASTLDRGNYEQYF	TGTGCCAGCACCCTAGACAGGGGCAACTACGAGCAGTACTTC
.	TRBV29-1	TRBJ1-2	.	CSVAPLIGYTF	TGCAGCGTTGCCCCCCTTATCGGCTACACCTTC
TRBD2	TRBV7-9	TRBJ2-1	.	CASSLDWLAGGSNEQFF	TGTGCCAGCAGCTTAGATTGGTTAGCGGGGGGGTCCAATGAGCAGTTCTTC
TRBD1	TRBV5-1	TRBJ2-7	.	CASSYPGQGTYEQYF	TGCGCCAGCAGCTATCCGGGACAGGGGACCTACGAGCAGTACTTC
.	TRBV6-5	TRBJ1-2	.	CASREGVNYGYTF	TGTGCCAGCAGGGAGGGAGTGAACTATGGCTACACCTTC
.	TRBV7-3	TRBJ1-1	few	CASSLGTVVNTEAFF	TGTGCCAGCAGCTTAGGAACAGTGGTGAACACTGAAGCTTTCTTT
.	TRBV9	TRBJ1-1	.	CASSVPKQGSNTEAFF	TGTGCCAGCAGCGTACCCAAACAGGGATCAAACACTGAAGCTTTCTTT
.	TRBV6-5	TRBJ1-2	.	CASRGLMRNYGYTF	TGTGCCAGCAGGGGGCTGATGCGTAACTATGGCTACACCTTC
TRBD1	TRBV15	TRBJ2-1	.	CATSRTGANEQFF	TGTGCCACCAGCAGGACAGGGGCCAATGAGCAGTTCTTC
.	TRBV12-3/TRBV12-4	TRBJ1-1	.	CASSLGVNTEAFF	TGTGCCAGCAGTTTGGGAGTGAACACTGAAGCTTTCTTT
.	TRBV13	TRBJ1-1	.	CASSLLGLEAFF	TGTGCCAGCAGCTTACTTGGGCTTGAAGCTTTCTTT
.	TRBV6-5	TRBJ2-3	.	CASVGVSTDTQYF	TGTGCCAGCGTCGGAGTCAGCACAGATACGCAGTATTTT
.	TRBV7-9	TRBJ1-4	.	CASTVSRGNEKLFF	TGTGCCAGCACCGTTTCCCGGGGGAATGAAAAACTGTTTTTT
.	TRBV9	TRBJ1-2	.	CASSVGSPQGMSGYTF	TGTGCCAGCAGCGTAGGTTCACCCCAGGGCATGAGTGGCTACACCTTC
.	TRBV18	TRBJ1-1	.	CASSPINGDTEAFF	TGTGCCAGCTCCCCTATCAACGGGGACACTGAAGCTTTCTTT
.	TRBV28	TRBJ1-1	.	CASTTPLAEAFF	TGTGCCAGCACAACTCCACTAGCTGAAGCTTTCTTT
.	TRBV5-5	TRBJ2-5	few	CASEGRGETQYF	TGTGCCAGCGAGGGGCGGGGAGAGACCCAGTACTTC
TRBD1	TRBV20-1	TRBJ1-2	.	CSATRQGGYTF	TGCAGTGCTACCCGACAGGGCGGCTACACCTTC
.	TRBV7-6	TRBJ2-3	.	CASSLAAGPWDTQYF	TGTGCCAGCAGCTTAGCGGCGGGGCCGTGGGATACGCAGTATTTT
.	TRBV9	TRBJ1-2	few	CASSVGTHRPNYGYTF	TGTGCCAGCAGCGTAGGGACACACCGTCCGAACTATGGCTACACCTTC
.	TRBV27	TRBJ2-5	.	CATGLTGNQETQYF	TGTGCCACGGGACTGACAGGGAACCAAGAGACCCAGTACTTC
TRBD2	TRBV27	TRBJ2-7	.	CASTPRASGRVPGSYEQYF	TGTGCCAGCACCCCGCGGGCTAGCGGGAGGGTTCCGGGCTCCTACGAGCAGTACTTC
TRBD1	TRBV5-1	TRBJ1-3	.	CASSLVGQGVAGNTIYF	TGCGCCAGCAGCTTGGTGGGACAGGGAGTAGCCGGAAACACCATATATTTT
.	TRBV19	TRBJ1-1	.	CASSITGEAFF	TGTGCCAGTAGTATCACAGGTGAAGCTTTCTTT